The TCR beta chain described here comes from a study of spatial heterogeneity in lung cancer. Indicated time point: sample taken at primary tumor resection. Untreated early-stage non-small cell lung cancer patients, fewer than 85 in total, were the donors. Without sorting, whole RNA was sequenced from tumor, nontumor lung or frozen PBMC. Findings and caveats of the study: Tumor mutation counts were tracked by expanded intratumoral alpha and beta TCR counts.

In TCRdb, the 5' RACE reads were re-called with MiXCR into one record per CDR3 protein. The sample has 1,200 to 1,500 distinct CDR3 sequences, around 16% seen once. V was shortened by 2 bases and J by 6 bases, with 10 bases between the two germline ends. From germline, CDR1 is MNHEY and CDR2 SMNVEV (reference sequence). The CDR3 length is 14 residues. Within the sample, this clonotype is large. Its antigen is as yet unknown. The sequence was collected from a male donor with early-stage non-small cell lung cancer. This sample comprised lung tumor tissue, obtained at surgery. The chain combines TRBV27 with TRBJ2-2; D not resolved. The CDR3 DNA follows: TGTGCCAGCAGTTTAGGGTCCTCTGCCGGGGAGCTGTTTTTT. Translated: CASSLGSSAGELFF.